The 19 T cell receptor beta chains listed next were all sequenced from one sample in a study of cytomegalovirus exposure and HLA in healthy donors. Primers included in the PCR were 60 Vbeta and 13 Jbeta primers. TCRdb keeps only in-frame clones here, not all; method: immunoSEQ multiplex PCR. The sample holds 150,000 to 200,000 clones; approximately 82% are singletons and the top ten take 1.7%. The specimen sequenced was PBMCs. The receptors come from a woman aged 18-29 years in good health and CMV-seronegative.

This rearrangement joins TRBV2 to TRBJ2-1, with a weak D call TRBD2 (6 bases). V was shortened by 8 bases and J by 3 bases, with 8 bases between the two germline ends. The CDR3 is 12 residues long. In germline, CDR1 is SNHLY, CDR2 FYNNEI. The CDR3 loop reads CASWRDYNEQFF. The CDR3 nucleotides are TGTGCCAGCTGGCGGGACTACAATGAGCAGTTCTTC.

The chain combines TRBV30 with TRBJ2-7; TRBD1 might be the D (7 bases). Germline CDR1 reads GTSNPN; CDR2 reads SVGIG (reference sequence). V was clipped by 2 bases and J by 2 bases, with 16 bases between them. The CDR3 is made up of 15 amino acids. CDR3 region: CAWSQGVEGPYEQYF. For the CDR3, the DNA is TGTGCCTGGAGTCAGGGGGTGGAGGGGCCCTACGAGCAGTACTTC. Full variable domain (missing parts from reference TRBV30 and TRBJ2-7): SQTIHQWPATLVQPVGSPLSLECTVEGTSNPNLYWYRQAAGRGLQLLFYSVGIGQISSEVPQNLSASRPQDRQFILSSKKLLLSDSGFYLCAWSQGVEGPYEQYFGPGTRLTVT.

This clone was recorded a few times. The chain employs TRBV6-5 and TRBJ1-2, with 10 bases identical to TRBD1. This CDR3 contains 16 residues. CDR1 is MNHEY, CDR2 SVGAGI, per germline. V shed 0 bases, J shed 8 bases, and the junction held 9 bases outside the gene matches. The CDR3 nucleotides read TGTGCCAGCAGTTACTCGTCCGGGACAGGGGTTTACGGCTACACCTTC. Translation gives CASSYSSGTGVYGYTF.

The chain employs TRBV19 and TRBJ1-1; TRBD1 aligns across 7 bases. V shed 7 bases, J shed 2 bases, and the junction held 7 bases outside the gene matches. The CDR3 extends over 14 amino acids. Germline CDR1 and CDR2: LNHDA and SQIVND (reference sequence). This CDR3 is CASTPDRENTEAFF. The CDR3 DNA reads TGTGCCAGTACACCAGACAGGGAAAACACTGAAGCTTTCTTT.

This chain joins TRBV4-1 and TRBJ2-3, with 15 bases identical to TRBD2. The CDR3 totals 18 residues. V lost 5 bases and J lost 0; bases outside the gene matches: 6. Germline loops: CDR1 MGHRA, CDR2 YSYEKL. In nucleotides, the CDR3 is TGCGCCAGCAGCAAGCCGGGACTAGCGGGAGGAAGCACAGATACGCAGTATTTT. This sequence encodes CASSKPGLAGGSTDTQYF.

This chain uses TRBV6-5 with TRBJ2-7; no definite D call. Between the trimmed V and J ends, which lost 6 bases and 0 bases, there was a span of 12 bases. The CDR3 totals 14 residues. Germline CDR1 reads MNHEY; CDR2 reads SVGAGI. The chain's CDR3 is CASRQSHNSYEQYF. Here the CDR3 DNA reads TGTGCCAGCAGACAGAGCCATAACTCCTACGAGCAGTACTTC.

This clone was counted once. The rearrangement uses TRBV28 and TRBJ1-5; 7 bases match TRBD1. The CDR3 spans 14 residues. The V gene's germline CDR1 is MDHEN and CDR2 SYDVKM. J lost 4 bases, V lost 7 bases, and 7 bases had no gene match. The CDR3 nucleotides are TGTGCCAGCACCCTTGGGACAGTAAATCAGCCCCAGCATTTT. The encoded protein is CASTLGTVNQPQHF.

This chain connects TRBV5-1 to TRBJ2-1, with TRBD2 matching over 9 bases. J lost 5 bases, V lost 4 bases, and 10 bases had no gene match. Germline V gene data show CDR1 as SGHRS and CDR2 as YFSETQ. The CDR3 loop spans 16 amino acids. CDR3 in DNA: TGCGCCAGCAGCACAATAGCGGGAGAAAAGGACAATGAGCAGTTCTTC. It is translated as CASSTIAGEKDNEQFF.

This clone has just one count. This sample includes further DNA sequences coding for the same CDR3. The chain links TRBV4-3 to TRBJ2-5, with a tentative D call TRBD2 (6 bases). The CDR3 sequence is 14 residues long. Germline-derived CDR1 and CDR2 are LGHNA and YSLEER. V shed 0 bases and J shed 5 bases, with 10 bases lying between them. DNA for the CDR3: TGCGCCAGCAGCCAAGATACGGGGGTGGAGACCCAGTACTTC. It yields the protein CASSQDTGVETQYF.

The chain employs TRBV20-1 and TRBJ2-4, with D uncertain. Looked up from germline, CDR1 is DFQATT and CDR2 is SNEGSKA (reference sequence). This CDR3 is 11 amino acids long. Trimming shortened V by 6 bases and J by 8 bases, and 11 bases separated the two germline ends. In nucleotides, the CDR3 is TGCAGTGCGACCCAGGTGGACATTCAGTACTTC. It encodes CSATQVDIQYF.

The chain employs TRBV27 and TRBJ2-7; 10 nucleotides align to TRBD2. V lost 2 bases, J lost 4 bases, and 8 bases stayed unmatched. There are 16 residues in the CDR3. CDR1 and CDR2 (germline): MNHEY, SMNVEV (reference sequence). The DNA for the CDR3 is TGTGCCAGCAGTTTAGTTAGCGGGAGGAAGGGGTACGAGCAGTACTTC. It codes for CASSLVSGRKGYEQYF.

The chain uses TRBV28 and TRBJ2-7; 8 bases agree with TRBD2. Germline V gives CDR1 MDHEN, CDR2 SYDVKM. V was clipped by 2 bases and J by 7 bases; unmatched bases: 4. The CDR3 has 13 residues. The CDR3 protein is CASSLTGGVEQYF. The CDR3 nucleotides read TGTGCCAGCAGTTTAACGGGAGGGGTGGAGCAGTACTTC.

CDR3 coding DNA: TGCGCCAGCAGCCAGGGGACAGGGGGCTACTACGAGCAGTACGTC. Amino acids: CASSQGTGGYYEQYV. The gene calls are TRBV4-1 and TRBJ2-7; TRBD1 agrees at 12 bases. This CDR3 spans 15 amino acids. In germline, CDR1 is MGHRA, CDR2 YSYEKL. V was clipped by 3 bases and J by 3 bases; unmatched bases: 3.

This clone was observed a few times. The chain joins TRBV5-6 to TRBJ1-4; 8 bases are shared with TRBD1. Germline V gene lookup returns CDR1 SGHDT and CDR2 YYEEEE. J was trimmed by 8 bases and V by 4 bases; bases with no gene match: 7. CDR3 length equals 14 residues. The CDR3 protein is CASSLGQGREKLFF. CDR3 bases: TGTGCCAGCAGCCTAGGACAGGGAAGGGAAAAACTGTTTTTT.

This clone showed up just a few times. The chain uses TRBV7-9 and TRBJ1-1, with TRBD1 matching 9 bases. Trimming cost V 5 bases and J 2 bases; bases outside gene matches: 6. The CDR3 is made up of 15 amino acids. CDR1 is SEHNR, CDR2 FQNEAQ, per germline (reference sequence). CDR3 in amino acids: CASSAQGALNTEAFF. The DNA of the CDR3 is TGTGCCAGCAGCGCACAGGGGGCGCTTAACACTGAAGCTTTCTTT.

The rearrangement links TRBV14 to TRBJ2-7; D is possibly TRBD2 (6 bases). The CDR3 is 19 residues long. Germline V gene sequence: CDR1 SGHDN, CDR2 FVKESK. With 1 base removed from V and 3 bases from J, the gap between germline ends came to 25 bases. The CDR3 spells CASSQGPTPGLPSDYEQYV. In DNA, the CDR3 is TGTGCCAGCAGCCAAGGGCCCACTCCGGGACTCCCGTCTGACTACGAGCAGTACGTC.

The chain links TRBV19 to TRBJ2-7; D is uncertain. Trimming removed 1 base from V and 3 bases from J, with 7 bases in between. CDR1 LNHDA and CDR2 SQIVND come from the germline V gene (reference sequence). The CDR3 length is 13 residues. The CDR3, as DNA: TGTGCCAGTAGTATAGGGCAGTACTACGAGCAGTACTTC. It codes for CASSIGQYYEQYF.

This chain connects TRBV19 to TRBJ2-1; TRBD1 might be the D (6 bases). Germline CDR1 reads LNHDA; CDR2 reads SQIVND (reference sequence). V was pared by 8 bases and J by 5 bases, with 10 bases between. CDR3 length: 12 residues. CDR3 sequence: CASVDRNNEQFF. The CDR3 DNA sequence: TGTGCCAGTGTCGACAGGAACAATGAGCAGTTCTTC.

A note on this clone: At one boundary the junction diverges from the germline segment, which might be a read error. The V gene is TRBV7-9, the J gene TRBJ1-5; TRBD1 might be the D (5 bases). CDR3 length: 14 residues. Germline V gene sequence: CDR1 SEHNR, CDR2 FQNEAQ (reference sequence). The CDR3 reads CSSSLAGGGQPQHF. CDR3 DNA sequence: TGTTCCAGCAGCTTAGCGGGGGGGGGTCAGCCCCAGCATTTT.